The 23 T cell receptor beta chains presented below share a single source sample, sequenced in a study of control samples from healthy donors and cancer patients (dated by TCRdb to 2018 to 2021). The library was produced with the immunoSEQ multiplex PCR assay. What TCRdb holds here is the immuneACCESS table cut down to in-frame rearrangements. Part of the clones is not present; checked against another copy, under half of the missing clones reflect an unresolved V gene, and the others are unexplained. The sample data list under 150,000 clones, and roughly 91% of these were observed just once. Approximately 8% of the sample comes from the top ten. The sample taken for sequencing was PBMCs. Receptor source: a man aged 45-60 years with head and neck cancer.

A single count supports this clone. The V gene is TRBV19, the J gene TRBJ2-6; 10 nucleotides agree with TRBD1. This CDR3 spans 18 amino acids. Per the germline V gene, CDR1 is LNHDA and CDR2 is SQIVND (reference sequence). V dropped 2 bases and J dropped 4; count of bases not matched to a gene: 8. The CDR3 coding sequence is TGTGCCAGTAGTATACGGACAGGGGGGGACTCAGGGGCCAACGTCCTGACTTTC. It specifies CASSIRTGGDSGANVLTF.

The chain has TRBV28 and TRBJ1-1; no reliable D call. Trimming stripped 4 bases from V and 1 base from J, with 4 bases between. This CDR3 comprises 12 residues. Germline CDR1 is MDHEN and CDR2 is SYDVKM. The CDR3 loop reads CASSWANTEAFF. In DNA, the CDR3 is TGTGCCAGCAGTTGGGCGAACACTGAAGCTTTCTTT.

This clone was detected only a few times. The chain couples TRBV7-6 to TRBJ1-3, with 8 bases identical to TRBD1. Losses at the gene ends were 6 bases for V and 4 bases for J; bases not matched to a gene: 11. Germline-derived CDR1 and CDR2 are SGHVS and FNYEAQ. The CDR3 has 16 amino acids. The CDR3 loop reads CASSPTGGGYGNTIYF. DNA of the CDR3: TGTGCCAGCAGTCCCACAGGGGGAGGATACGGAAACACCATATATTTT.

This clone occurred once. This chain connects TRBV5-1 to TRBJ1-4; D ambiguous. V lost 4 bases and J 0 bases, leaving 10 bases between the germline ends. From germline, CDR1 is SGHRS and CDR2 YFSETQ. The CDR3 is 15 amino acids. CDR3 DNA: TGCGCCAGCAGCCAGTCAGGAGCAACTAATGAAAAACTGTTTTTT. Amino acids: CASSQSGATNEKLFF.

The sample holds one count of this clone. The chain carries TRBV10-3 and TRBJ2-7; TRBD1 aligns across 11 bases. The CDR3 has 14 amino acids. CDR1 and CDR2 from the germline V gene are ENHRY and SYGVKD. The V gene end was trimmed by 6 bases and the J gene end by 3 bases; junction bases not matched to a gene: 4. CDR3 loop: CAISGQGANYEQYF. CDR3 bases: TGTGCCATCAGCGGACAGGGGGCAAACTACGAGCAGTACTTC.

CDR3 nucleotides: TGTGCCAGCTCACCGCAGGATCGTACGCAGTATTTT. Translation: CASSPQDRTQYF. The J gene is TRBJ2-3, the V gene TRBV18, with D unclear. CDR3 length: 12 residues. Trimming took 3 bases from V and 8 from J, leaving 9 bases between them. Germline CDR1 and CDR2: KGHSH and LQKENI.

V is TRBV27 and J is TRBJ1-1, with D perhaps TRBD1 (6 bases). The CDR3 totals 14 residues. Germline lookup yields CDR1 MNHEY and CDR2 SMNVEV (reference sequence). V was clipped by 4 bases and J by 3 bases, with 12 bases between them. The CDR3 coding sequence is TGTGCCAGCAGTTACGCAGCAGGGGACACTGAAGCTTTCTTT. Translation: CASSYAAGDTEAFF.

The V call is TRBV19, the J call TRBJ1-6; TRBD1 is a possible D gene (5 bases). Germline lookup yields CDR1 LNHDA and CDR2 SQIVND (reference sequence). The CDR3 loop spans 16 amino acids. V lost 5 bases and J lost 7, with 18 bases in between. The CDR3 reads CASSLSVTRTNSPLHF. CDR3 DNA sequence: TGTGCCAGTAGTCTCTCGGTCACGAGGACAAATTCACCCCTCCACTTT.

This chain connects TRBV10-1 to TRBJ1-2, with D tentatively TRBD1 (5 bases). V gave up 3 bases and J gave up 7 bases, with 18 bases separating them. Germline V CDR1 and CDR2: WNHNN, SYGVQD (reference sequence). The CDR3 covers 15 residues. The DNA for the CDR3 is TGCGCCAGCAGTGAACCGGGGGGGTTCTATTCTGGCTACACCTTC. Encoded protein: CASSEPGGFYSGYTF.

The rearrangement joins TRBV5-1 to TRBJ2-3; D remains ambiguous. The CDR3 is made up of 15 amino acids. The V end was cut by 2 bases, the J end by 3 bases, with 13 bases between. Germline CDR1 SGHRS, CDR2 YFSETQ. This CDR3 is CASSLGPLFTDTQYF. CDR3 in DNA: TGCGCCAGCAGCTTAGGACCCCTATTTACAGATACGCAGTATTTT.

The chain employs TRBV18 and TRBJ2-5; D ambiguous. Germline CDR1 KGHSH, CDR2 LQKENI. V was shortened by 0 bases and J by 4 bases, with 9 bases between the two germline ends. CDR3 length: 14 residues. The CDR3 spells CASSPPPAGETQYF. The CDR3 DNA reads TGTGCCAGCTCACCACCCCCAGCTGGAGAGACCCAGTACTTC.

V usage is TRBV6-1 and J usage is TRBJ1-2; D is undetermined. From germline, CDR1 is MNHNS and CDR2 SASEGT. Trimming pared 2 bases from V and 5 bases from J, leaving 15 bases between. The CDR3 totals 15 residues. The CDR3 reads CASSESIISGYGYTF. The DNA for the CDR3 is TGTGCCAGCAGTGAATCCATAATCAGTGGGTATGGCTACACCTTC.

The genes are TRBV6-1 and TRBJ1-5; no firm D call. This CDR3 contains 15 residues. Deletions cut 2 bases from V and 0 bases from J, with 8 bases between. In germline, CDR1 is MNHNS, CDR2 SASEGT. The CDR3 coding sequence is TGTGCCAGCAGTGAATCGGCGGTTAGCAATCAGCCCCAGCATTTT. Its protein product is CASSESAVSNQPQHF.

The chain links TRBV9 to TRBJ1-5; D possibly corresponds to TRBD1 (5 bases). Germline-derived CDR1 and CDR2 are SGDLS and YYNGEE. The V gene lost 0 bases and the J gene lost 1 base, with 11 bases spanning the gap. CDR3 size: 16 residues. CDR3 protein: CASSVGVGVSNQPQHF. For the CDR3, the DNA is TGTGCCAGCAGCGTAGGGGTGGGGGTGAGCAATCAGCCCCAGCATTTT.

This clone was counted a single time. The rearrangement joins TRBV9 to TRBJ1-2; D remains ambiguous. Trimming shortened V by 0 bases and J by 8 bases, and 17 bases separated the two germline ends. The CDR3 is 15 residues long. The germline gives CDR1 SGDLS, CDR2 YYNGEE. CDR3 residues: CASSVAGGLREGYTF. CDR3 nucleotide sequence: TGTGCCAGCAGCGTAGCCGGCGGCCTGAGGGAAGGCTACACCTTC.

The chain uses TRBV3-1 (or the pseudogene TRBV3-2) and TRBJ2-3, with 8 bases aligning to TRBD2. Losses at the gene ends were 2 bases for V and 2 bases for J; bases not matched to a gene: 9. The germline CDR1 and CDR2 sequences are LGHDT and YNNKEL (reference sequence). The CDR3 spans 17 residues. CDR3 DNA sequence: TGTGCCAGCAGCCAACCTCAGAAAGCGGGGGACACAGATACGCAGTATTTT. Translation: CASSQPQKAGDTDTQYF.

The chain couples TRBV27 to TRBJ2-5, with TRBD1 matching 7 bases. J lost 2 bases, V lost 0 bases, and 3 bases had no gene match. The CDR3 is 15 residues long. CDR1 is MNHEY and CDR2 is SMNVEV in the germline V gene (reference sequence). As DNA, the CDR3 is TGTGCCAGCAGTTTATCGATACAGGGGCAAGAGACCCAGTACTTC. Translated, it gives CASSLSIQGQETQYF.

This chain joins TRBV27 and TRBJ1-1; D might be TRBD1 (6 bases). The CDR3 has 15 residues. CDR1 MNHEY and CDR2 SMNVEV come from the germline V gene (reference sequence). Between the trimmed V and J ends, which lost 6 bases and 2 bases, there was a span of 16 bases. Written as DNA, the CDR3 is TGTGCCAGCAGCCCCTGGGCAGGGGCAAACACTGAAGCTTTCTTT. The encoded protein is CASSPWAGANTEAFF.

The chain combines TRBV24-1 with TRBJ2-2, with 12 nucleotides matching TRBD1. In germline, CDR1 is KGHDR, CDR2 SFDVKD. Trimming took 1 base from V and 6 from J; bases not matched to a gene: 5. There are 17 residues in the CDR3. The CDR3 nucleotides read TGTGCCACCAGTGATTTTAAGGGACAGGGGGCTGCCGGGGAGCTGTTTTTT. This codes for CATSDFKGQGAAGELFF.

This chain joins TRBV7-3 and TRBJ2-1; 12 bases line up with TRBD2. This CDR3 has 17 amino acids. Looked up from germline, CDR1 is SGHTA and CDR2 is FQGTGA. V was clipped by 5 bases and J by 9 bases; unmatched bases: 14. In DNA, the CDR3 is TGTGCCAGCAGCCGGCAACCCCCTAGCGGGGGGGCGAGTGAGCAGTTCTTC. Translation gives CASSRQPPSGGASEQFF.

This clone has a single count. This chain links TRBV6-5 with TRBJ2-1; D gene uncertain. This CDR3 has 16 residues. V was trimmed by 0 bases and J by 0 bases, leaving 9 bases between them. Germline CDR1 MNHEY, CDR2 SVGAGI. Written as DNA, the CDR3 is TGTGCCAGCAGTTACTCTGCCCCGAGCTCCTACAATGAGCAGTTCTTC. Translated, it gives CASSYSAPSSYNEQFF.

The gene calls are TRBV5-6 and TRBJ2-2; D is possibly TRBD2 (6 bases). The CDR3 is made up of 15 amino acids. Germline lookup yields CDR1 SGHDT and CDR2 YYEEEE. V lost 0 bases and J lost 2, with 8 bases in between. CDR3 bases: TGTGCCAGCAGCTTGGTCGGGAGTAACACCGGGGAGCTGTTTTTT. It translates to CASSLVGSNTGELFF.

CDR3 region: CASSLVPASGNTIYF. CDR3 nucleotides: TGTGCCAGCAGCTTAGTGCCGGCCTCTGGAAACACCATATATTTT. This chain connects TRBV13 to TRBJ1-3; D is undetermined. V gave up 1 base and J gave up 0 bases, with 7 bases separating them. Germline assignment: CDR1 PRHDT and CDR2 FYEKMQ (reference sequence). This CDR3 has 15 amino acids.